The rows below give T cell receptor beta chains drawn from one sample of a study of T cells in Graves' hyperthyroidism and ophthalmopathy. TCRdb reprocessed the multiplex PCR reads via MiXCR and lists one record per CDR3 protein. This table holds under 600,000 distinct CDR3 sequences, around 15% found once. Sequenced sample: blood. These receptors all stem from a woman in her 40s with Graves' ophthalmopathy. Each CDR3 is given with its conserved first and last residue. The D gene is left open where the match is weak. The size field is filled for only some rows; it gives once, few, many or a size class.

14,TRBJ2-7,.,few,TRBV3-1,TGTGCCAGCAGCCCGGGACTGGGGGCGGGAGAGCAGTACTTC,CASSPGLGAGEQYF
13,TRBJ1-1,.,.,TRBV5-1,TGCGCCAGCAGCTTTCGGATCCAGACTGAAGCTTTCTTT,CASSFRIQTEAFF
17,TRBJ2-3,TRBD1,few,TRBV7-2,TGTGCCAGCAGCCTGCAAGAGTACAGGGGGGCCACAGATACGCAGTATTTT,CASSLQEYRGATDTQYF
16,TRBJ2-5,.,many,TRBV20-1,TGCAGTGCTAGATCCCAAAGACAGGGAGGGAAGGAGACCCAGTACTTC,CSARSQRQGGKETQYF
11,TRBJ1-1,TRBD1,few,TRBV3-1,TGTGCCAGCAGCCAGGTAGGGGGCACTTTCTTT,CASSQVGGTFF
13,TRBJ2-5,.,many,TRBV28,TGTGCCAGCAGTTTCGAGCTCTTGGAGACCCAGTACTTC,CASSFELLETQYF
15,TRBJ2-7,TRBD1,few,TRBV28,TGTGCCAGCAGTCCCAACAGACAGGGTCCACACGAGCAGTACTTC,CASSPNRQGPHEQYF
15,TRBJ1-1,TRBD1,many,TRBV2,TGTGCCAGCAGTGAACAGGGGGCGCAGGTCACTGAAGCTTTCTTT,CASSEQGAQVTEAFF
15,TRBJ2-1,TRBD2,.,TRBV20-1,TGCAGTGCTAGCAGTCTAGCGGGGGCATACAATGAGCAGTTCTTC,CSASSLAGAYNEQFF
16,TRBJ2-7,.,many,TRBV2,TGTGCCAGCAGTGAAGCGCTTAGGAGACAGGACTACGAGCAGTACTTC,CASSEALRRQDYEQYF
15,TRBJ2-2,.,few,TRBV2,TGTGCCAGCACCCCCAAAAGGGCAAACACCGGGGAGCTGTTTTTT,CASTPKRANTGELFF
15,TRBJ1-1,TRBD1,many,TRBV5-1,TGCGCCAGCAGCATCCAGACAGGGGGTGAGACTGAAGCTTTCTTT,CASSIQTGGETEAFF
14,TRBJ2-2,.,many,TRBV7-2,TGTGCCAGCAGGGGGACGGCGAACACCGGGGAGCTGTTTTTT,CASRGTANTGELFF
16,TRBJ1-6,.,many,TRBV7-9,TGTGCCAGCACCTCTAGTGGGTGGGGAGGGAATTCACCCCTCCACTTT,CASTSSGWGGNSPLHF
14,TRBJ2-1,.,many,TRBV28,TGTGCCAGCAGTTCCATAGCCCCGACCAATGAGCAGTTCTTC,CASSSIAPTNEQFF
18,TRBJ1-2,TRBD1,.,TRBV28,TGTGCCAGCAGTGGAGGGACAGGGGTTTCTTATTCTTACTATGGCTACACCTTC,CASSGGTGVSYSYYGYTF
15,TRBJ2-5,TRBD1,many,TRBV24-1,TGTGCCACCAGTGATAAGGGACAGGAAAAAGAGACCCAGTACTTC,CATSDKGQEKETQYF
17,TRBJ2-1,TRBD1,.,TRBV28,TGTGCCAGCAGGACGACGGCCGGAAACAGGGGTTACAATGAGCAGTTCTTC,CASRTTAGNRGYNEQFF
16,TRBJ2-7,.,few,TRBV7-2,TGTGCCAGCAGCTTAGCCCTAGAATCTAGGGCAGGCGAGCAGTACTTC,CASSLALESRAGEQYF
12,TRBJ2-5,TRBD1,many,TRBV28,TGTGCCACATCAGGGGGCGGGGAGACCCAGTACTTC,CATSGGGETQYF
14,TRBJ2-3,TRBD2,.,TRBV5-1,TGTGCCAGCAGCCTCGGGGGGGCCGGGAATACGCAGTATTTT,CASSLGGAGNTQYF
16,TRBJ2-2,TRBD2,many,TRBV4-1,TGCGCCAGCAGCCGTCGACTAGCGAGTAACACCGGGGAGCTGTTTTTT,CASSRRLASNTGELFF